The 26 T cell receptor beta chains given below trace back to one sample, sequenced in a study of tumor-infiltrating lymphocytes in primary liver carcinoma. Unsorted whole blood yielded blood RNA, and germline DNA was extracted as well. Production of TCR beta cDNA used 500 ng total RNA together with a constant-region primer. Researchers made the TCR beta libraries by running three nested multiplex PCR rounds with slightly modified ARM-PCR. TRBV1-TRBV30 forward primers paired with a C-beta reverse primer were used in the first two PCR rounds, which ran roughly 10 cycles each. TCRdb reanalysed the multiplex PCR reads using MiXCR and keeps one entry per CDR3 protein. The sample comprises some 180,000 distinct CDR3 sequences, over 50% of which are singletons, and approximately 70% rests with the top ten. The sequencing sample was made of peripheral blood. The receptors shown here come from a man aged 35-49 years with primary liver carcinoma and hepatitis B virus infection.

In regard to this clonotype: A read error is possible here, since a much larger clone lies one base away. The chain is built from TRBV11-3 and TRBJ2-5; D ambiguous. The V end lost 5 bases, the J end lost 0 bases, and 10 bases lay between the germline ends. CDR3 length equals 14 residues. Germline CDR1 is SGHNT and CDR2 is YENEEA. In DNA, the CDR3 is TGTGCCAGCAGCCCAACGGTAGACCAAGAGACCCAGTACTTC. It specifies CASSPTVDQETQYF.

As for this clonotype: A read error is possible here, since a much larger clone lies one base away. The rearrangement joins TRBV11-2 to TRBJ2-3; 11 bases are shared with TRBD2. The CDR3 totals 16 residues. J lost 2 bases, V lost 3 bases, and 4 bases had no gene match. The germline V gene encodes CDR1 SGHAT and CDR2 FQNNGV. This chain's CDR3 is CASSLGLADVTDTQYF. The CDR3 region has the DNA TGTGCCAGCAGCTTGGGACTAGCGGACGTCACAGATACGCAGTATTTT.

Turning to this clonotype: This could be a read error, since a much larger clone is one nucleotide away. The J gene is TRBJ2-5, the V gene TRBV29-1; D could derive from TRBD1 or TRBD2 (5 bases each). Germline assignment: CDR1 SQVTM and CDR2 ANQGSEA. The CDR3 is made up of 13 amino acids. The CDR3 loop is CSVDSGSGETQCF. In DNA form, the CDR3 reads TGCAGCGTTGATTCAGGGAGTGGAGAGACCCAGTGCTTC.

This clonotype is a singleton in its sample. The junction differs from germline at one of its ends, possibly a read error. V usage is TRBV11-1 and J usage is TRBJ2-5, with D uncertain. The CDR3 length is 15 residues. CDR1 and CDR2 (germline): SGHAT, FQDESV (reference sequence). CDR3 nucleotide sequence: TGTGCCAGCAGCTCCTCGCAGGTCAGCCAAGAGACCCAGTGCTTC. It specifies CASSSSQVSQETQCF.

The CDR3 region has the DNA TGTGCTAGTGGTTTAAGGGTCAGCACTGAAGCTTTCTTT. It is translated as CASGLRVSTEAFF. This rearrangement joins TRBV12-5 to TRBJ1-1, with unresolved D. Germline loops: CDR1 LGHNT, CDR2 FRNRAP. V was clipped by 3 bases and J by 4 bases, with 9 bases between them. CDR3 length equals 13 residues. The whole variable domain, remainder taken from reference TRBV12-5 and TRBJ1-1, is DARVTQTPRHKVTEMGQEVTMRCQPILGHNTVFWYRQTMMQGLELLAYFRNRAPLDDSGMPKDRFSAEMPDATLATLKIQPSEPRDSAVYFCASGLRVSTEAFFGQGTRLTVV.

This clonotype appeared once. V is TRBV14 and J is TRBJ1-1; D perhaps matches TRBD1 (5 bases). From germline, CDR1 is SGHDN and CDR2 FVKESK. This CDR3 comprises 15 residues. Deletions cut 1 base from V and 1 base from J, with 10 bases between. CDR3: CASSQATGPNTEAFF. The CDR3 region has the DNA TGTGCCAGCAGCCAAGCCACAGGACCGAACACTGAAGCTTTCTTT.

The chain recombines TRBV11-2 with TRBJ2-7; TRBD2 aligns across 7 bases. CDR3 length: 14 residues. CDR1 and CDR2 from the germline V gene are SGHAT and FQNNGV. Trimming took 1 base from V and 9 from J; bases not matched to a gene: 9. The CDR3: CASSLGLAGNGQYF. CDR3 nucleotides: TGTGCCAGCAGCTTAGGACTAGCTGGTAACGGGCAGTACTTC. The whole variable domain, remainder taken from reference TRBV11-2 and TRBJ2-7, is EAGVAQSPRYKIIEKRQSVAFWCNPISGHATLYWYQQILGQGPKLLIQFQNNGVVDDSQLPKDRFSAERLKGVDSTLKIQPAKLEDSAVYLCASSLGLAGNGQYFGPGTRLTVT.

This clonotype occurred a few times. V is TRBV6-5 and J is TRBJ2-1, with D perhaps matching TRBD2 (5 bases). V lost 2 bases and J lost 0, with 11 bases in between. Germline lookup yields CDR1 MNHEY and CDR2 SVGAGI. The CDR3 spans 16 residues. The CDR3 sequence: CASSYGDYGSYNEQFF. The CDR3 DNA reads as TGTGCCAGCAGTTACGGTGACTACGGCTCCTACAATGAGCAGTTCTTC.

Note on this clonotype: A read error is possible here, since a much larger clone lies one base away. V usage is TRBV29-1 and J usage is TRBJ2-7; TRBD2 might be the D (6 bases). Germline V gene sequence: CDR1 SQVTM, CDR2 ANQGSEA. This CDR3 region has 12 residues. The CDR3 DNA follows: TGCGGCGTGAGGAGGGAAACCTACGAGCAGTACTTC. As protein: CGVRRETYEQYF.

This clonotype was counted only a few times. The rearrangement links TRBV4-2 to TRBJ2-5, with 7 bases fitting TRBD2. With 0 bases clipped from V and 13 bases from J, the junction kept 8 bases outside the gene matches. This CDR3 has 13 amino acids. Germline V gives CDR1 LGHNA, CDR2 YNFKEQ. CDR3 nucleotides: TGTGCCAGCAGCCAAGATGTGGGAGGGCCTCCGTACTTC. The encoded protein is CASSQDVGGPPYF.

In DNA form, the CDR3 reads TGCGCCAGCAGCCATTCAGGGACGAACACTGAAGCTTTCTTT. Amino acids: CASSHSGTNTEAFF. The genes are TRBV4-1 and TRBJ1-1, with D tentatively TRBD1 (5 bases). Germline values: CDR1 MGHRA, CDR2 YSYEKL. V dropped 3 bases and J dropped 1 base, with 9 bases sitting between them. This CDR3 comprises 14 residues.

With regard to this clonotype: This CDR3 is missing its conserved last phenylalanine or tryptophan, likely due to a read error. It is unclear where the CDR3 begins or ends on the DNA, so no DNA is shown, and the CDR3 is as TCRdb lists it. The V gene is TRBV12-3 or TRBV12-4, the J gene TRBJ2-7. The CDR3 is 12 amino acids long, termini counted. CDR3 region: CASSLAYGEQHI.

At least ten counts were recorded for this clonotype. The gene calls are TRBV29-1 and TRBJ2-3; 7 bases are a match to TRBD2. V was clipped by 3 bases and J by 6 bases; unmatched bases: 9. The CDR3 extends over 14 amino acids. Per the germline V gene, CDR1 is SQVTM and CDR2 is ANQGSEA. CDR3 in DNA: TGCAGCGTTGAGGCGGGAGAAGGGTTTGATACGCAGTATTTT. Residues: CSVEAGEGFDTQYF.

A few counts support this clonotype. The V call is TRBV11-2, the J call TRBJ2-2; no definite D call. This CDR3 is built from 16 residues. The germline V gene has CDR1 SGHAT and CDR2 FQNNGV. V was clipped by 5 bases and J by 1 base, with 14 bases between them. The CDR3 region is CASSPDPQLNTGELFF. DNA of the CDR3: TGTGCCAGCAGCCCCGATCCCCAATTGAACACCGGGGAGCTGTTTTTT. The full variable domain, rest sourced from reference TRBV11-2 and TRBJ2-2, is EAGVAQSPRYKIIEKRQSVAFWCNPISGHATLYWYQQILGQGPKLLIQFQNNGVVDDSQLPKDRFSAERLKGVDSTLKIQPAKLEDSAVYLCASSPDPQLNTGELFFGEGSRLTVL.

In its sample, this clonotype was seen many times. The chain carries TRBV11-2 and TRBJ1-1, with TRBD1 matching 8 bases. V gave up 6 bases and J gave up 3 bases; unmatched junction bases: 3. The CDR3 consists of 13 residues. Germline V lookup: CDR1 SGHAT, CDR2 FQNNGV. Here the CDR3 reads CASSTTGDTEAFF. Here the CDR3 DNA reads TGTGCCAGCAGTACGACAGGGGACACTGAAGCTTTCTTT.

The genes are TRBV5-1 and TRBJ2-7; D is unresolved. Germline lookup yields CDR1 SGHRS and CDR2 YFSETQ. The CDR3 is made up of 15 amino acids. CDR3 DNA: TGCGCCAGCACCCCGAACCCCGGTTCCTACAATGAGCAGTTCGTC. Residues: CASTPNPGSYNEQFV.

With respect to this clonotype: One end of the junction is discordant with germline, which a read error may explain. The rearrangement uses TRBV14 and TRBJ1-1, with D unresolved. Germline loops: CDR1 SGHDN, CDR2 FVKESK. The CDR3 consists of 12 residues. As DNA, the CDR3 is TGTGACAGCAGCCAAGACGGGGCTGAAGCTTTCTTT. Translated: CDSSQDGAEAFF.

This clonotype was seen a few times. The chain uses TRBV6-1 and TRBJ2-5; D is unresolved. Looked up from germline, CDR1 is MNHNS and CDR2 is SASEGT. V shed 1 base and J shed 7 bases, with 4 bases lying between them. This CDR3 contains 11 residues. In nucleotides, the CDR3 is TGTGCCAGCAGTGAAGAAGGGACCCAGTACTTC. Protein product: CASSEEGTQYF.

V gene TRBV6-6 combines with J gene TRBJ1-4, with D perhaps matching TRBD1 (5 bases). This CDR3 is built from 15 residues. The V end was cut by 6 bases, the J end by 8 bases, with 19 bases between. CDR1 and CDR2 from the germline V gene are MNHNY and SVGAGI (reference sequence). DNA for the CDR3: TGTGCCAGCAGCATAAATAGGCAGGGTCCCGAAAAACTGTTTTTT. This translates into CASSINRQGPEKLFF.

The rearrangement links TRBV11-2 to TRBJ2-1, with D maybe TRBD2 (5 bases). V lost 4 bases and J 8 bases, leaving 18 bases between the germline ends. This CDR3 spans 15 amino acids. CDR1 is SGHAT and CDR2 is FQNNGV in the germline V gene. DNA for the CDR3: TGTGCCAGCAGCTCCATGGGCACTAGGCTCGATGAGCAGTTCTTC. This codes for CASSSMGTRLDEQFF.

A few counts support this clonotype. This sequence joins TRBV4-1 and TRBJ2-3; 9 nucleotides align to TRBD1. V was clipped by 1 base and J by 3 bases; unmatched bases: 8. The CDR3 has 17 amino acids. Germline loops: CDR1 MGHRA, CDR2 YSYEKL. The CDR3 region has the DNA TGCGCCAGCAGCCAAGGTACAGGGGGCGCGGGGACAGATACGCAGTATTTT. This codes for CASSQGTGGAGTDTQYF.

The chain is built from TRBV6-1 and TRBJ2-7; D might be TRBD1 (6 bases). This CDR3 comprises 13 residues. V lost 10 bases, J lost 6 bases, and 19 bases lay in between. Germline V CDR1 and CDR2: MNHNS, SASEGT. CDR3 coding DNA: TGTGCCACCCCAGCAGGGGCGACGGGCGAGCAGTACTTC. This codes for CATPAGATGEQYF.

With regard to this clonotype: Since a much larger clone is just one base distant, this may be a read error. The gene calls are TRBV11-1 and TRBJ2-3; no reliable D call. The V gene's germline CDR1 is SGHAT and CDR2 FQDESV (reference sequence). V lost 5 bases, J lost 0 bases, and 15 bases lay in between. The CDR3 loop spans 16 amino acids. In DNA, the CDR3 is TGTGCCAGCAGCCGCGGTGGTTCCTCTAGCACAGATACGCAGTATTTT. As protein: CASSRGGSSSTDTQYF.

In the case of this clonotype: It may be a read error: a sequence one base away is much more abundant. This is likely a read error, given that the CDR3 carries no conserved phenylalanine or tryptophan at its end. This chain uses TRBV29-1 with TRBJ2-5, with 8 bases that match TRBD1. The CDR3 consists of 12 residues. Germline CDR1 reads SQVTM; CDR2 reads ANQGSEA. V shed 7 bases and J 5 bases; nucleotides not matched to a gene: 6. The CDR3, as DNA: TGCAGCGCTTCAGGGGGCGAGGAGACCCAGTACTTG. This gives the protein CSASGGEETQYL.

This clonotype was seen only once. V is TRBV4-2 and J is TRBJ2-7; 9 bases fit TRBD1. V lost 0 bases to trimming and J lost 3 bases; unmatched junction nucleotides: 12. This CDR3 has 18 residues. The V gene's germline CDR1 is LGHNA and CDR2 YNFKEQ. In nucleotides, the CDR3 is TGTGCCAGCAGCCAAGAAACAGGGGGCGGTTCAGCCTTCTACGAGCAGTACTTC. This sequence encodes CASSQETGGGSAFYEQYF.

This clonotype was observed a handful of times. The chain combines TRBV5-4 with TRBJ2-3; TRBD2 agrees at 8 bases. J gave up 1 base and V 3 bases, and 4 bases lay outside the gene matches. This CDR3 is built from 15 residues. The germline gives CDR1 SGHNT, CDR2 YYREEE (reference sequence). The chain's CDR3 is CASSSGGVGTDTQYF. In nucleotides, the CDR3 is TGTGCCAGCAGCTCGGGGGGGGTCGGCACAGATACGCAGTATTTT.